This entry features one T cell receptor (beta chain) sequence. The antigen remains undetermined. Then a second PCR, running about 6 to 11 cycles, was carried out with a sample-barcoded 5' primer and a J-beta primer mix. A template-switch adaptor containing 12 random nucleotides labeled each cDNA molecule. Each CDR3 protein gets one entry after TCRdb re-called the 5' RACE reads with MiXCR. Found here are approximately 1,100,000 distinct CDR3 sequences, 35% to 50% of them singletons; the top ten hold under 20%. Peripheral blood samples of about 10 milliliters were drawn from each donor. The data were taken from a study of blood T cells in healthy people across ages. Study as a whole: Capture via template switching afforded approximately one barcoded beta molecule per two T cells. Study results and caveats: Significant beta diversity loss was already apparent by age approximately 37, declining roughly linearly.

This CDR3 region has 17 residues. V shed 3 bases and J 2 bases; nucleotides not matched to a gene: 7. Germline values: CDR1 LNHNV, CDR2 YYDKDF (reference sequence). Sample: blood. This TCR was sampled from a woman aged 55-70 years in good health. The genes are TRBV15 and TRBJ2-2; the match to TRBD1 covers 9 bases. The CDR3 DNA is TGTGCCACCAGCAGGGAACAGGGGGCCAGAAACACCGGGGAGCTGTTTTTT. Translation gives CATSREQGARNTGELFF.